Listed here is a single T cell receptor beta chain. Its cognate antigen is unknown. Trimming removed 5 bases from V and 0 bases from J, with 24 bases in between. Germline loops: CDR1 SGHTA, CDR2 FQGNSA. The CDR3 sequence is 19 residues long. This entry is derived from a study of T cells in tuberculosis. General study findings and limits: Active tuberculosis cases were adults; controls were adolescents.

Sequencing was performed with immunoSEQ multiplex PCR; in TCRdb, only in-frame clones are kept and a portion is missing. The sample has some 31,000 clones; 91% are singletons. This receptor was identified in a donor aged 10 to 29 with latent tuberculosis or without tuberculosis infection. The rearrangement uses TRBV7-2 and TRBJ2-3; D might be TRBD1 (6 bases). Sequencing used PBMCs. In DNA form, the CDR3 reads TGTGCCAGCAGCCTACACCGGGACATCGGAAGGACTAGCACAGATACGCAGTATTTT. This translates into CASSLHRDIGRTSTDTQYF.